This T cell receptor (beta chain) was obtained from a study of blood T cell repertoires in COVID-19. Only in-frame clones appear in the TCRdb table, and some are missing; sequencing was by immunoSEQ multiplex PCR. The repertoire includes about 200,000 clones, approximately 73% of them detected once, and approximately 16% sits in the top ten. Germline V lookup: CDR1 SGHVS, CDR2 FNYEAQ. Trimming took 0 bases from V and 6 from J, leaving 9 bases between them. This CDR3 is 14 amino acids long. The chain is built from TRBV7-6 and TRBJ2-1; D is possibly TRBD1 (5 bases). The sequence was collected from a woman aged 50 to 60 with acute COVID-19. The material sequenced was PBMCs or T cells enriched from blood (not recorded which). Written as DNA, the CDR3 is TGTGCCAGCAGCTTAGCAGGGGTGGGCAATGAGCAGTTCTTC. This sequence encodes CASSLAGVGNEQFF.